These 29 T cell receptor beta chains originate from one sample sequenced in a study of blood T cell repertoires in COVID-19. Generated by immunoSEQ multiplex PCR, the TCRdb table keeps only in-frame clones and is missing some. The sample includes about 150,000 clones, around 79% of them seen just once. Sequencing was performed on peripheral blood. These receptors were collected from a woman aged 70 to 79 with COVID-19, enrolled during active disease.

The CDR3 protein is CSVRTGAPYEQYF. The DNA for the CDR3 is TGCAGCGTGAGGACAGGGGCTCCCTACGAGCAGTACTTC. The chain couples TRBV29-1 to TRBJ2-7; 9 nucleotides align to TRBD1. Germline V gene data show CDR1 as SQVTM and CDR2 as ANQGSEA. The CDR3 covers 13 residues. Trimming removed 6 bases from V and 2 bases from J; junction bases left unmatched: 5.

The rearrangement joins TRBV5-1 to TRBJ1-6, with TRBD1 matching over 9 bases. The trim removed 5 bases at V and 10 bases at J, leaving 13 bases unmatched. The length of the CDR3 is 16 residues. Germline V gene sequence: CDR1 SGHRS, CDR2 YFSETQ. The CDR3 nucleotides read TGCGCCAGCAGATCGGGGACAGGGCTTGTGGGATCACCCCTCCACTTT. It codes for CASRSGTGLVGSPLHF. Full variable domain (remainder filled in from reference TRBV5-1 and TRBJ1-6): KAGVTQTPRYLIKTRGQQVTLSCSPISGHRSVSWYQQTPGQGLQFLFEYFSETQRNKGNFPGRFSGRQFSNSRSEMNVSTLELGDSALYLCASRSGTGLVGSPLHFGNGTRLTVT.

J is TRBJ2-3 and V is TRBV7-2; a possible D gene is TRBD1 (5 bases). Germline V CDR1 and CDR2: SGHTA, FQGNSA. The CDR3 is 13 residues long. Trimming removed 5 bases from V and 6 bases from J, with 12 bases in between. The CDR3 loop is CASSLRGGDTQYF. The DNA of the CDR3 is TGTGCCAGCAGCCTTAGGGGTGGGGATACGCAGTATTTT.

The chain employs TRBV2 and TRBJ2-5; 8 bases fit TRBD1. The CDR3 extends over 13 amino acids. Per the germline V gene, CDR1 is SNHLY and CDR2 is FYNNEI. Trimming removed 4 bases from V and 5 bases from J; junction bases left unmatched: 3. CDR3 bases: TGTGCCAGCAGTGGCAGGGGGCTTGAGACCCAGTACTTC. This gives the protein CASSGRGLETQYF.

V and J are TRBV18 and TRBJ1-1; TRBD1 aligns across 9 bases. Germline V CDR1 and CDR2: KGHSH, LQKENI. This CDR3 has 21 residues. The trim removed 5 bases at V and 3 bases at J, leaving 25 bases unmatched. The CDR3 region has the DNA TGTGCCAGCTCAGTTCTGTTTAGTGGGGTCTCAAACAGGGGGCCCCACACTGAAGCTTTCTTT. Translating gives CASSVLFSGVSNRGPHTEAFF.

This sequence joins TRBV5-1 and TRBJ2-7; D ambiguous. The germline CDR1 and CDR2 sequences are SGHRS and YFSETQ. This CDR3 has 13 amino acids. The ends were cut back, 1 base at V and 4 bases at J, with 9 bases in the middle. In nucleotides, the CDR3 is TGCGCCAGCAGCTTGTGGGCATCGTACGAGCAGTACTTC. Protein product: CASSLWASYEQYF.

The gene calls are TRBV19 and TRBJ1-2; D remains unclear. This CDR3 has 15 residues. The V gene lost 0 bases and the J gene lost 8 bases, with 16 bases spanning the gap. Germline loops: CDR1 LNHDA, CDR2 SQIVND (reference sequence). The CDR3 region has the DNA TGTGCCAGTAGTATAGATGCGGGAGCAGTGGAAGGCTACACCTTC. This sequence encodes CASSIDAGAVEGYTF. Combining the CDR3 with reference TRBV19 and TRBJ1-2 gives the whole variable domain DGGITQSPKYLFRKEGQNVTLSCEQNLNHDAMYWYRQDPGQGLRLIYYSQIVNDFQKGDIAEGYSVSREKKESFPLTVTSAQKNPTAFYLCASSIDAGAVEGYTFGSGTRLTVV.

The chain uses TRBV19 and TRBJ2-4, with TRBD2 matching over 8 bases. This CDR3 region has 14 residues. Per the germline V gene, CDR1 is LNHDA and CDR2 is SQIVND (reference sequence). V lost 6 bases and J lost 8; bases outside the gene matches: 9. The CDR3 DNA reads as TGTGCCAGTAGCTCGGGACTAGGGTATGACATTCAGTACTTC. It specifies CASSSGLGYDIQYF. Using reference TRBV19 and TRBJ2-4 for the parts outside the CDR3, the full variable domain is DGGITQSPKYLFRKEGQNVTLSCEQNLNHDAMYWYRQDPGQGLRLIYYSQIVNDFQKGDIAEGYSVSREKKESFPLTVTSAQKNPTAFYLCASSSGLGYDIQYFGAGTRLSVL.

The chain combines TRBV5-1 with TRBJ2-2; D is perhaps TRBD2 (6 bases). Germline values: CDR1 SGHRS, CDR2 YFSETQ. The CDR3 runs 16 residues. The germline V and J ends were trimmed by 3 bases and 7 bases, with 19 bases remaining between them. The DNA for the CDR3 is TGCGCCAGCAGCTCAACAGACGGGGGTCGGTACGGGGAGCTGTTTTTT. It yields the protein CASSSTDGGRYGELFF.

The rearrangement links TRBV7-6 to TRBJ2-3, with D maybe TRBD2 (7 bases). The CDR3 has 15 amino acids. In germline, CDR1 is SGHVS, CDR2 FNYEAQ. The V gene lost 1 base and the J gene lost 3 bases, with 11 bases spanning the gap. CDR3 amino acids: CASSLVGGRTDTQYF. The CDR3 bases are TGTGCCAGCAGCTTAGTGGGGGGGCGGACAGATACGCAGTATTTT.

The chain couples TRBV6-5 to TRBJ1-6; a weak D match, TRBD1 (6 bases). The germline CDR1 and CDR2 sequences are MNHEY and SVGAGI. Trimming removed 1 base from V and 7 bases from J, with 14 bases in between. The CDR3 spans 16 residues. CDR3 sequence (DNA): TGTGCCAGCAGTTACTATCGAACAGGGCGGAATTCACCCCTCCACTTT. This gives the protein CASSYYRTGRNSPLHF.

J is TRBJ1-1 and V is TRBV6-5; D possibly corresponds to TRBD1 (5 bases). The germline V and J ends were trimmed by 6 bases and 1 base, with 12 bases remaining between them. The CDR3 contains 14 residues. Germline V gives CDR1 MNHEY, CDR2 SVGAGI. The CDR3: CASRLGTGNTEAFF. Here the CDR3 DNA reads TGTGCCAGCAGACTCGGTACAGGGAACACTGAAGCTTTCTTT.

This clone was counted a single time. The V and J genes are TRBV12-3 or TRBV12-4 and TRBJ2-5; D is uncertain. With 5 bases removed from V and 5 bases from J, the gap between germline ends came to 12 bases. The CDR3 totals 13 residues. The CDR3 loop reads CASSPLRWETQYF. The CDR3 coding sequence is TGTGCCAGCAGTCCGTTGCGGTGGGAGACCCAGTACTTC.

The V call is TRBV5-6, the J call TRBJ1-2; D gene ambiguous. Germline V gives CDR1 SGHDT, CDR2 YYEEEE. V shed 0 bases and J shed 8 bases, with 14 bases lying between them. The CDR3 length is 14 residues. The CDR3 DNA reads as TGTGCCAGCAGCTTGGGGGCCTTCCGGATGGGCTACACCTTC. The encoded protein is CASSLGAFRMGYTF. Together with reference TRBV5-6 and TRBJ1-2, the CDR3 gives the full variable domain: DAGVTQSPTHLIKTRGQQVTLRCSPKSGHDTVSWYQQALGQGPQFIFQYYEEEERQRGNFPDRFSGHQFPNYSSELNVNALLLGDSALYLCASSLGAFRMGYTFGSGTRLTVV.

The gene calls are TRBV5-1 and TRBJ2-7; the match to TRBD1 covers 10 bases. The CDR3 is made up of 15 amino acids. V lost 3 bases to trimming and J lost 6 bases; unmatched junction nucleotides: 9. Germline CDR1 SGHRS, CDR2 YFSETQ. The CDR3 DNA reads TGCGCCAGCAGCTCGAGGGACAGGGGTTTTAGCGAGCAGTACTTC. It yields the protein CASSSRDRGFSEQYF. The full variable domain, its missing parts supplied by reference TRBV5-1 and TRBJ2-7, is KAGVTQTPRYLIKTRGQQVTLSCSPISGHRSVSWYQQTPGQGLQFLFEYFSETQRNKGNFPGRFSGRQFSNSRSEMNVSTLELGDSALYLCASSSRDRGFSEQYFGPGTRLTVT.

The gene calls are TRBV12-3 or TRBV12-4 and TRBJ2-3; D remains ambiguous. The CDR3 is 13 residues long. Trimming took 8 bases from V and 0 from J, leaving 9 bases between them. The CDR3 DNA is TGTGCCAGCGCTCTCCTAAGCACAGATACGCAGTATTTT. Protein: CASALLSTDTQYF.

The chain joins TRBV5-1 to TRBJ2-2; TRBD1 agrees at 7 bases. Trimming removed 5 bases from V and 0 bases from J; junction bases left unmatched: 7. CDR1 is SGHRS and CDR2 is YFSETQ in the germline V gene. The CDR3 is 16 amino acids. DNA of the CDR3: TGCGCCAGCAGTTATGGTGGGACAGCGAACACCGGGGAGCTGTTTTTT. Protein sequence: CASSYGGTANTGELFF. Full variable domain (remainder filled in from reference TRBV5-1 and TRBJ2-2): KAGVTQTPRYLIKTRGQQVTLSCSPISGHRSVSWYQQTPGQGLQFLFEYFSETQRNKGNFPGRFSGRQFSNSRSEMNVSTLELGDSALYLCASSYGGTANTGELFFGEGSRLTVL.

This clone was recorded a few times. CDR3 loop: CSASGSGAGAYEQYF. CDR3 DNA: TGCAGTGCTAGTGGGTCCGGGGCGGGGGCCTACGAGCAGTACTTC. The chain combines TRBV20-1 with TRBJ2-7; 7 positions agree with TRBD2. J was trimmed by 2 bases and V by 3 bases; bases with no gene match: 10. Germline V gene data show CDR1 as DFQATT and CDR2 as SNEGSKA (reference sequence). The CDR3 sequence is 15 residues long.

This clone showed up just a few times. CDR3 coding DNA: TGTGCCACCAGCAGAGATCGGACAGGGGATTCCCTCCACTTT. Its protein product is CATSRDRTGDSLHF. The chain couples TRBV15 to TRBJ1-6; 9 bases map to TRBD1. V lost 0 bases to trimming and J lost 14 bases; unmatched junction nucleotides: 5. This CDR3 spans 14 amino acids. Germline V gene data show CDR1 as LNHNV and CDR2 as YYDKDF (reference sequence).

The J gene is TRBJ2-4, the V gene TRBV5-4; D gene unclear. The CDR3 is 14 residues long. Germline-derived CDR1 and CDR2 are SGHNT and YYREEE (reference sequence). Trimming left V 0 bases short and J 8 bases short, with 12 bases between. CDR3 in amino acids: CASSLDAGSDIQYF. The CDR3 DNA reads TGTGCCAGCAGCTTGGATGCCGGGTCGGACATTCAGTACTTC.

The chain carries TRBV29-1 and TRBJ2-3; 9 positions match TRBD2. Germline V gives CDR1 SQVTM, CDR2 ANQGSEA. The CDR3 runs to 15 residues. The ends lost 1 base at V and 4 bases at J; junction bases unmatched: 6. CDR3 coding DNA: TGCAGCGTTGAAGGGCTAGCGGGGAGTCCAGATACGCAGTATTTT. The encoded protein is CSVEGLAGSPDTQYF.

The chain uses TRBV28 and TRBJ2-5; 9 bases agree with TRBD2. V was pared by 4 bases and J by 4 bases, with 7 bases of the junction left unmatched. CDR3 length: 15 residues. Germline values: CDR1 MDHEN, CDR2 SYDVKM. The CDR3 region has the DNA TGTGCCAGCAGTTCCAGCGGGGGGACTTTAGAGACCCAGTACTTC. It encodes CASSSSGGTLETQYF.

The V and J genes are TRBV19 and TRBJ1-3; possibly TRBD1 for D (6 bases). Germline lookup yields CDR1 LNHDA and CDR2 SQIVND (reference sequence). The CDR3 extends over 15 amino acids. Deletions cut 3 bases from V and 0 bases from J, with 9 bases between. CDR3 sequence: CASSMGQTSGNTIYF. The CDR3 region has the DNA TGTGCCAGTAGTATGGGACAAACCTCTGGAAACACCATATATTTT.

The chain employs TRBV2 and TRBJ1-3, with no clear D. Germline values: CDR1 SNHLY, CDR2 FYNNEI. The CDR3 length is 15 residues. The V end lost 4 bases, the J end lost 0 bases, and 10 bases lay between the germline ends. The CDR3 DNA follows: TGTGCCAGCAGTGTTCTACGGAGCTCTGGAAACACCATATATTTT. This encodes CASSVLRSSGNTIYF. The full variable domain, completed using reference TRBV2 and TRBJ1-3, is EPEVTQTPSHQVTQMGQEVILRCVPISNHLYFYWYRQILGQKVEFLVSFYNNEISEKSEIFDDQFSVERPDGSNFTLKIRSTKLEDSAMYFCASSVLRSSGNTIYFGEGSWLTVV.

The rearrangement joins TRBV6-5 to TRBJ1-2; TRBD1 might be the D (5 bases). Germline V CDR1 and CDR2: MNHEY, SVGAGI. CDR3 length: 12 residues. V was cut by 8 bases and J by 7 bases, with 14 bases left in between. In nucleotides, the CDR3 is TGTGCCAGCCGCGGGGTGGGGGGTGGCTACACCTTC. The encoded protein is CASRGVGGGYTF.

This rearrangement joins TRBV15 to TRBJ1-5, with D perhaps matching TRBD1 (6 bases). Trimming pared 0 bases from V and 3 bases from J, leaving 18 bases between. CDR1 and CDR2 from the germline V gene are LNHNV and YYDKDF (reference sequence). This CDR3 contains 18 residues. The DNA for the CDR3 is TGTGCCACCAGCAGAGATCTGTCTGGACAGAGTCTCAATCAGCCCCAGCATTTT. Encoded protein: CATSRDLSGQSLNQPQHF.

CDR3 sequence reads: CAWIRRGLGEAFF. Written as DNA, the CDR3 is TGTGCCTGGATTCGCAGGGGGCTGGGTGAAGCTTTCTTT. This chain joins TRBV30 and TRBJ1-1; 8 bases agree with TRBD1. CDR1 and CDR2 (germline): GTSNPN, SVGIG (reference sequence). Unmatched junction bases numbered 8, after V lost 4 bases and J lost 7 bases. This CDR3 is 13 amino acids long.

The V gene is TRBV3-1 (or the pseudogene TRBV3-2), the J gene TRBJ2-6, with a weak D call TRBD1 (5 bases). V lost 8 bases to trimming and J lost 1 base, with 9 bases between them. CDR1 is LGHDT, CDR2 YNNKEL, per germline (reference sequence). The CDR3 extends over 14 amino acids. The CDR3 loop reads CASDSGSGANVLTF. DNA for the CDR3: TGTGCCAGCGACAGTGGGTCTGGGGCCAACGTCCTGACTTTC.

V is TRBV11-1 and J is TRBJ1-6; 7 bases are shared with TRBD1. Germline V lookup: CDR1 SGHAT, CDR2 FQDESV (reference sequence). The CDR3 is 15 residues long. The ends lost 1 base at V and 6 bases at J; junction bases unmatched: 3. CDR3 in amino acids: CASSLGRQGNSPLHF. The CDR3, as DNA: TGTGCCAGCAGCTTAGGAAGACAGGGTAATTCACCCCTCCACTTT.